A single sample gave rise to the 24 T cell receptor beta chains below, sequenced in a study of beta chain features in type 1 diabetes. Antigens of these TCRs are unknown. Whole-study findings and limits: Shorter TCRB CDR3s, moderately but significantly so, marked every one of the four CD4+ subsets in Type 1 diabetes patients.

Expressed TCRB transcripts were sequenced, since all the RNA that had been isolated was reverse transcribed. Repertoires were generated with immunoSEQ multiplex PCR, while TCRdb's copy carries only in-frame clones and drops some. The repertoire holds around 360,000 clones, with around 13% as singletons. The material sequenced was naive CD4+ T cells from blood. The receptor set was obtained from a woman younger than 30 with type 1 diabetes.

Worth noting for this clone: The sample holds other DNA sequences that translate to the same CDR3. The rearrangement uses TRBV7-2 and TRBJ1-5; no clear D gene. Trimming cost V 1 base and J 4 bases, with 8 bases left between them. CDR3 length: 14 residues. The V gene's germline CDR1 is SGHTA and CDR2 FQGNSA. The CDR3 reads CASSLGSGNQPQHF. The CDR3 nucleotides are TGTGCCAGCAGCTTAGGGAGTGGGAATCAGCCCCAGCATTTT.

The chain employs TRBV6-6 and TRBJ2-3, with 7 bases lining up with TRBD2. Germline V CDR1 and CDR2: MNHNY, SVGAGI (reference sequence). Trimming removed 4 bases from V and 1 base from J; junction bases left unmatched: 8. The CDR3 loop spans 16 amino acids. CDR3 sequence reads: CASSFTGGLRTDTQYF. Here the CDR3 DNA reads TGTGCCAGCAGTTTTACGGGAGGCCTTCGCACAGATACGCAGTATTTT.

The gene calls are TRBV11-2 and TRBJ2-2, with D possibly being TRBD2 (5 bases). Deletions cut 5 bases from V and 8 bases from J, with 9 bases between. Per the germline V gene, CDR1 is SGHAT and CDR2 is FQNNGV. This CDR3 region has 12 residues. CDR3 nucleotides: TGTGCCAGCAGCCGACGGGGTGGGGAGCTGTTTTTT. It translates to CASSRRGGELFF.

Only a few counts were recorded for this clone. The gene calls are TRBV9 and TRBJ2-2; 8 bases are a match to TRBD1. This CDR3 is 16 amino acids long. The V and J ends lost 0 bases and 3 bases, in that order; junction bases with no gene match: 4. Germline V gene data show CDR1 as SGDLS and CDR2 as YYNGEE. The CDR3 reads CASSVGQGWDTGELFF. The CDR3 DNA reads TGTGCCAGCAGCGTAGGACAGGGGTGGGACACCGGGGAGCTGTTTTTT.

V gene TRBV13 combines with J gene TRBJ2-1; the D is unclear. In germline, CDR1 is PRHDT, CDR2 FYEKMQ (reference sequence). V was clipped by 8 bases and J by 0 bases, with 17 bases between them. The CDR3 length is 16 residues. Here the CDR3 DNA reads TGTGCCAGCGTCCGATCCGGGTCGAGCTCCTACAATGAGCAGTTCTTC. It specifies CASVRSGSSSYNEQFF.

The J gene is TRBJ2-2, the V gene TRBV13; D is unclear. Germline V CDR1 and CDR2: PRHDT, FYEKMQ (reference sequence). The length of the CDR3 is 13 residues. Trimming cost V 3 bases and J 6 bases, with 8 bases left between them. The CDR3: CASSFIDSGELFF. DNA of the CDR3: TGTGCCAGCAGCTTCATAGATTCCGGGGAGCTGTTTTTT.

The rearrangement uses TRBV27 and TRBJ2-7, with a tentative D call TRBD2 (5 bases). There are 16 residues in the CDR3. CDR1 and CDR2 from the germline V gene are MNHEY and SMNVEV (reference sequence). V was cut by 3 bases and J by 6 bases, with 21 bases left in between. CDR3 residues: CASSLSSGIRLSEQYF. The CDR3 nucleotides read TGTGCCAGCAGTTTGTCTTCGGGGATACGATTAAGCGAGCAGTACTTC.

The chain carries TRBV7-2 and TRBJ2-7; 9 bases agree with TRBD1. CDR1 is SGHTA and CDR2 is FQGNSA in the germline V gene. V was pared by 5 bases and J by 0 bases, with 5 bases of the junction left unmatched. This CDR3 is built from 15 residues. The CDR3 spells CASSPGTGSSYEQYF. For the CDR3, the DNA is TGTGCCAGCAGCCCAGGGACAGGGAGCTCCTACGAGCAGTACTTC.

This clone was seen only a few times. The V and J genes are TRBV19 and TRBJ2-3; 8 bases map to TRBD2. Germline CDR1 and CDR2: LNHDA and SQIVND (reference sequence). V was pared by 5 bases and J by 2 bases, with 12 bases of the junction left unmatched. CDR3 size: 17 residues. The CDR3 bases are TGTGCCAGTAGTCCCGCGCGTACTAGCGGTTACACAGATACGCAGTATTTT. This codes for CASSPARTSGYTDTQYF.

This clone was picked up a small number of times. The chain couples TRBV4-2 to TRBJ2-7; TRBD2 is a possible D gene (7 bases). This CDR3 region has 14 residues. Germline V gene lookup returns CDR1 LGHNA and CDR2 YNFKEQ. The V and J ends lost 4 bases and 5 bases respectively, with 15 bases between them. CDR3: CASSPPAGANEQYF. In DNA, the CDR3 is TGTGCCAGCAGCCCTCCGGCGGGGGCGAACGAGCAGTACTTC.

This clone was seen a handful of times. This chain joins TRBV2 and TRBJ2-3, with 7 bases that match TRBD1. Germline-derived CDR1 and CDR2 are SNHLY and FYNNEI. Germline trimming cut 6 bases from V and 5 bases from J; bases unmatched to any gene: 8. The CDR3 length is 14 residues. CDR3 nucleotide sequence: TGTGCCAGCAGGTACAGGGGTGGGAAAGATACGCAGTATTTT. Its translation: CASRYRGGKDTQYF.

The sample holds a few counts of this clone. In DNA, the CDR3 is TGTGCCAGCAGTTACTCGACAGCTCCCTCCAAGGGGGCTTTCTTT. Its protein is CASSYSTAPSKGAFF. The rearrangement joins TRBV6-5 to TRBJ1-1, with a weak D call TRBD1 (5 bases). Deletions cut 0 bases from V and 11 bases from J, with 19 bases between. The CDR3 is made up of 15 amino acids. Germline values: CDR1 MNHEY, CDR2 SVGAGI.

This chain links TRBV20-1 with TRBJ1-1; possible D gene TRBD1, 5 bases. V was cut by 2 bases and J by 10 bases, with 11 bases left in between. Germline CDR1 is DFQATT and CDR2 is SNEGSKA (reference sequence). There are 11 residues in the CDR3. CDR3 amino acids: CSARTGWGAFF. The CDR3 DNA follows: TGCAGTGCTAGAACAGGATGGGGAGCTTTCTTT.

J is TRBJ1-6 and V is TRBV7-9; D perhaps matches TRBD1 (5 bases). Trimming cost V 0 bases and J 9 bases, with 15 bases left between them. The germline gives CDR1 SEHNR, CDR2 FQNEAQ (reference sequence). The CDR3 loop spans 16 amino acids. This chain's CDR3 is CASSLALRGMISPLHF. The CDR3 nucleotides are TGTGCCAGCAGCTTAGCGCTAAGGGGTATGATTTCACCCCTCCACTTT.

This clone was counted a few times. The V gene is TRBV9, the J gene TRBJ1-2; 7 bases map to TRBD1. Germline V CDR1 and CDR2: SGDLS, YYNGEE. V dropped 3 bases and J dropped 8; count of bases not matched to a gene: 4. There are 12 residues in the CDR3. The CDR3 sequence: CASSGQGNGYTF. The CDR3 DNA is TGTGCCAGCAGCGGACAGGGTAACGGCTACACCTTC.

The sample holds a few counts of this clone. The V gene is TRBV29-1, the J gene TRBJ1-5, with TRBD1 identical over 7 bases. V shed 5 bases and J 2 bases; nucleotides not matched to a gene: 9. Germline CDR1 SQVTM, CDR2 ANQGSEA. The CDR3 totals 15 residues. Written as DNA, the CDR3 is TGCAGCGTTCAACAGAATACAGGGGGCAATCAGCCCCAGCATTTT. Translating it yields CSVQQNTGGNQPQHF. The variable domain in full, with the rest retrieved from reference TRBV29-1 and TRBJ1-5, is SAVISQKPSRDICQRGTSLTIQCQVDSQVTMMFWYRQQPGQSLTLIATANQGSEATYESGFVIDKFPISRPNLTFSTLTVSNMSPEDSSIYLCSVQQNTGGNQPQHFGDGTRLSIL.

The chain links TRBV5-6 to TRBJ2-3; TRBD1 agrees at 7 bases. CDR1 is SGHDT and CDR2 is YYEEEE in the germline V gene. The V and J ends lost 4 bases and 0 bases, in that order; junction bases with no gene match: 8. This CDR3 is built from 16 residues. The CDR3 sequence is CASSTGAAYSTDTQYF. CDR3 DNA: TGTGCCAGCAGCACAGGGGCGGCCTATAGCACAGATACGCAGTATTTT.

This chain links TRBV29-1 with TRBJ2-2, with 8 nucleotides matching TRBD1. CDR3 length: 13 residues. Trimming at V came to 7 bases and at J to 1 base, leaving 2 bases not matched to a gene. Germline CDR1 and CDR2: SQVTM and ANQGSEA. CDR3 residues: CSGGQGNTGELFF. In DNA form, the CDR3 reads TGCAGCGGCGGACAGGGGAACACCGGGGAGCTGTTTTTT.

The gene calls are TRBV5-1 and TRBJ2-1, with 9 bases lining up with TRBD2. The J segment lost 2 bases and the V segment lost 3 bases, leaving 6 bases of the junction unmatched. CDR1 is SGHRS, CDR2 YFSETQ, per germline. The CDR3 sequence is 16 residues long. The CDR3 DNA follows: TGCGCCAGCAGCTGGTACCTAGCGGGAACCTACAATGAGCAGTTCTTC. This translates into CASSWYLAGTYNEQFF.

This clone was observed a handful of times. The chain links TRBV28 to TRBJ2-4; 7 bases are shared with TRBD1. Germline lookup yields CDR1 MDHEN and CDR2 SYDVKM. The CDR3 sequence is 16 residues long. The V and J ends lost 7 bases and 0 bases, in that order; junction bases with no gene match: 9. CDR3 bases: TGTGCCAGCACCCCCCTGACAGGGCTAGCCAAAAACATTCAGTACTTC. It codes for CASTPLTGLAKNIQYF.

This clone was picked up a small number of times. The genes are TRBV11-2 and TRBJ2-1; 8 bases are a match to TRBD2. Germline-derived CDR1 and CDR2 are SGHAT and FQNNGV. This CDR3 is 17 amino acids long. The V gene end was trimmed by 5 bases and the J gene end by 8 bases; junction bases not matched to a gene: 17. CDR3 loop: CASSGRTSSMTTDEQFF. CDR3 sequence (DNA): TGTGCCAGCAGCGGCCGGACTAGCTCAATGACCACAGATGAGCAGTTCTTC.

In this sample, this clone turned up a few times. J is TRBJ2-5 and V is TRBV7-2, with TRBD1 as a possible D gene (5 bases). Deletions cut 5 bases from V and 7 bases from J, with 17 bases between. CDR1 is SGHTA and CDR2 is FQGNSA in the germline V gene. The CDR3 has 14 amino acids. The CDR3 region is CASSAEATVRTQYF. DNA of the CDR3: TGTGCCAGCAGCGCAGAAGCGACAGTCCGGACCCAGTACTTC.

This chain links TRBV30 with TRBJ1-1; 11 nucleotides match TRBD1. The CDR3 has 13 amino acids. Germline values: CDR1 GTSNPN, CDR2 SVGIG (reference sequence). With V trimmed by 3 bases and J by 10 bases, 7 bases remained unmatched. As DNA, the CDR3 is TGTGCCTGGAGCCGGGACAGGGGGTTGGGAGCTTTCTTT. This translates into CAWSRDRGLGAFF.

The CDR3 sequence: CASSQVSETQYF. The CDR3 DNA reads TGCGCCAGCAGCCAAGTAAGCGAGACCCAGTACTTC. The rearrangement uses TRBV4-3 and TRBJ2-5; D call uncertain. The V and J ends lost 1 base and 5 bases respectively, with 5 bases between them. The CDR3 spans 12 residues. CDR1 and CDR2 from the germline V gene are LGHNA and YSLEER.